This T cell receptor (beta chain) was recovered during a study of blood T cell repertoires in COVID-19. On the study more broadly: Italy, Spain and the United States were the sources of the convalescent and acute COVID-19 samples. Nucleic acid was either cDNA or gDNA, and it came from T cells, B-cell-depleted T cells, or PBMCs.

This table comes from immunoSEQ multiplex PCR, and its TCRdb copy is limited to in-frame clones, with some not included. The table includes about 280,000 clones, around 90% detected once. Trimming removed 4 bases from V and 5 bases from J; junction bases left unmatched: 10. The CDR3 covers 17 residues. CDR1 and CDR2 from the germline V gene are LGHNA and YNFKEQ. Enrolled through a virtual design, the participants were between roughly 18 and 100 years of age and came from about two dozen US areas. J is TRBJ2-5 and V is TRBV4-2; 13 nucleotides align to TRBD2. Source material: PBMCs or T cells enriched from blood (not recorded which). The clonotype originates from a middle-aged woman who had recovered from COVID-19. For the CDR3, the DNA is TGTGCCAGCAGCCCGGGACTAGCGGGAAGGGCGATGGAGACCCAGTACTTC. Its protein is CASSPGLAGRAMETQYF.